This entry lists 23 T cell receptor beta chains sequenced from one sample in a study of blood T cell repertoires in COVID-19 (TCRdb year 2020). Library preparation employed the immunoSEQ multiplex PCR assay. Imported from immuneACCESS, the table was reduced by TCRdb to in-frame sequences with V and J called. These copies leave out some clones; in studies compared against another copy, an unresolved V gene accounts for under half, and the cause of the remainder is not known. The sample table lists about 98,000 clones, 75% to 85% of them with a count of one. The top ten clonotypes cover 24% of the sample. Sequenced material: peripheral blood. These receptors were obtained from a man aged 65-85 years with acute or convalescent COVID-19.

The chain recombines TRBV7-2 with TRBJ2-1; 11 bases map to TRBD1. With V trimmed by 4 bases and J by 4 bases, 6 bases remained unmatched. Per the germline V gene, CDR1 is SGHTA and CDR2 is FQGNSA. CDR3 length equals 16 residues. CDR3 DNA sequence: TGTGCCAGCAGCTCGGACAGGGGGCGGGTTTACAATGAGCAGTTCTTC. Its translation is CASSSDRGRVYNEQFF. The full variable domain, in which reference TRBV7-2 and TRBJ2-1 provide the parts outside the CDR3, is GAGVSQSPSNKVTEKGKDVELRCDPISGHTALYWYRQSLGQGLEFLIYFQGNSAPDKSGLPSDRFSAERTGGSVSTLTIQRTQQEDSAVYLCASSSDRGRVYNEQFFGPGTRLTVL.

The chain recombines TRBV30 with TRBJ1-1; TRBD1 matches 7 bases. CDR3 length: 13 amino acids. V shed 5 bases and J 4 bases; nucleotides not matched to a gene: 7. The V gene's germline CDR1 is GTSNPN and CDR2 SVGIG (reference sequence). CDR3 DNA sequence: TGTGCCTGGGGGAGACAGGGTGGCACTGAAGCTTTCTTT. Residues: CAWGRQGGTEAFF.

In its sample, this clone was seen a few times. This chain joins TRBV11-3 and TRBJ2-3, with D perhaps matching TRBD2 (7 bases). Germline CDR1 reads SGHNT; CDR2 reads YENEEA. V was pared by 0 bases and J by 2 bases, with 15 bases between. The CDR3 has 17 residues. As DNA, the CDR3 is TGTGCCAGCAGCTTAGATAAGGGGGAGGGGACCACAGATACGCAGTATTTT. Amino acids: CASSLDKGEGTTDTQYF.

This clone was detected a few times. This rearrangement joins TRBV9 to TRBJ2-3; TRBD2 agrees at 13 bases. Per germline, CDR1 SGDLS and CDR2 YYNGEE. The V segment lost 1 base and the J segment 2 bases; nucleotides outside the gene matches: 10. The CDR3 has 19 residues. The CDR3 region is CASSVRSGTSGIPTDTQYF. In DNA form, the CDR3 reads TGTGCCAGCAGCGTACGCTCCGGGACTAGCGGGATCCCCACAGATACGCAGTATTTT.

The genes are TRBV2 and TRBJ1-1, with D perhaps TRBD1 (6 bases). Between the trimmed V and J ends, which lost 7 bases and 4 bases, there was a span of 13 bases. CDR1 SNHLY and CDR2 FYNNEI come from the germline V gene. The CDR3 is made up of 13 amino acids. The CDR3 loop reads CASMQGTTTEAFF. In nucleotides, the CDR3 is TGTGCCAGCATGCAGGGGACCACCACTGAAGCTTTCTTT.

This clone turned up a few times. The genes are TRBV24-1 and TRBJ1-5; maybe TRBD1 (5 bases). CDR3 length equals 14 residues. Germline V gene data show CDR1 as KGHDR and CDR2 as SFDVKD. V lost 3 bases, J lost 5 bases, and 10 bases lay in between. The CDR3 spells CATSDILGDQPQHF. Here the CDR3 DNA reads TGTGCCACCAGTGATATTTTAGGGGATCAGCCCCAGCATTTT.

The chain couples TRBV5-4 to TRBJ1-2; TRBD1 matches 9 bases. Losses at the gene ends were 4 bases for V and 8 bases for J; bases not matched to a gene: 6. The CDR3 has 13 amino acids. Germline CDR1 and CDR2: SGHNT and YYREEE (reference sequence). This chain's CDR3 is CASSAQGAGGYTF. CDR3 nucleotide sequence: TGTGCCAGCAGCGCACAGGGGGCGGGCGGCTACACCTTC.

The chain employs TRBV5-1 and TRBJ2-2; D gene unclear. CDR3 size: 14 residues. The V gene's germline CDR1 is SGHRS and CDR2 YFSETQ. Trimming pared 0 bases from V and 2 bases from J, leaving 5 bases between. In DNA form, the CDR3 reads TGCGCCAGCAGCTTGGATACTAACACCGGGGAGCTGTTTTTT. This encodes CASSLDTNTGELFF.

The chain recombines TRBV5-4 with TRBJ2-5, with D possibly matching TRBD2 (6 bases). V was trimmed by 0 bases and J by 5 bases, leaving 14 bases between them. The CDR3 has 15 residues. Germline CDR1 and CDR2: SGHNT and YYREEE (reference sequence). CDR3 residues: CASSLVMGGGETQYF. CDR3 nucleotides: TGTGCCAGCAGCTTGGTAATGGGAGGAGGTGAGACCCAGTACTTC.

V is TRBV2 and J is TRBJ2-3, with 7 nucleotides matching TRBD2. V shed 10 bases, J shed 0 bases, and the junction held 7 bases outside the gene matches. There are 14 residues in the CDR3. Germline loops: CDR1 SNHLY, CDR2 FYNNEI. CDR3 coding DNA: TGTGCCACCCCAGCTAGCGGAAGCACAGATACGCAGTATTTT. Translated, it gives CATPASGSTDTQYF.

The gene calls are TRBV19 and TRBJ2-3; TRBD1 might be the D (6 bases). The CDR3 sequence is 15 residues long. The V end was cut by 7 bases, the J end by 2 bases, with 16 bases between. The germline V gene encodes CDR1 LNHDA and CDR2 SQIVND (reference sequence). The CDR3 bases are TGTGCCAGTACCCCCCAGGGGTATTTCACAGATACGCAGTATTTT. Residues: CASTPQGYFTDTQYF.

V is TRBV5-8 and J is TRBJ2-5; D is perhaps TRBD1 (5 bases). This CDR3 is built from 14 residues. Germline V gene sequence: CDR1 SGHTS, CDR2 YDEGEE. V was pared by 4 bases and J by 3 bases, with 13 bases between. DNA for the CDR3: TGTGCCAGCAGCCCCCGGCCAGGGAAAGAGACCCAGTACTTC. It translates to CASSPRPGKETQYF.

This rearrangement joins TRBV9 to TRBJ2-7; possible D gene TRBD1, 6 bases. V was clipped by 5 bases and J by 3 bases, with 15 bases between them. From germline, CDR1 is SGDLS and CDR2 YYNGEE. This CDR3 is 14 amino acids long. The CDR3 nucleotides read TGTGCCAGCAGGCCAGGGGACGGAAGCTACGAGCAGTACTTC. Protein: CASRPGDGSYEQYF.

The rearrangement links TRBV5-1 to TRBJ1-2, with 7 bases identical to TRBD1. V was clipped by 4 bases and J by 6 bases; unmatched bases: 9. The germline CDR1 and CDR2 sequences are SGHRS and YFSETQ. The CDR3 sequence is 14 residues long. This chain's CDR3 is CASSPLTGVDGYTF. As DNA, the CDR3 is TGCGCCAGCAGCCCTCTCACAGGGGTGGATGGCTACACCTTC.

The CDR3 loop is CASSLKGTGRNDTEAFF. In nucleotides, the CDR3 is TGTGCCAGCAGCTTAAAAGGGACAGGGAGGAATGACACTGAAGCTTTCTTT. The genes are TRBV7-9 and TRBJ1-1; 9 bases are shared with TRBD1. Looked up from germline, CDR1 is SEHNR and CDR2 is FQNEAQ (reference sequence). This CDR3 is built from 17 residues. V lost 2 bases, J lost 3 bases, and 10 bases stayed unmatched.

CDR3 amino acids: CASSLSGTGGKETQYF. The CDR3 DNA reads TGCGCCAGCAGCTTGTCAGGGACAGGGGGTAAAGAGACCCAGTACTTC. The chain couples TRBV5-1 to TRBJ2-5, with 11 bases that match TRBD1. CDR1 is SGHRS and CDR2 is YFSETQ in the germline V gene. Germline trimming cut 1 base from V and 3 bases from J; bases unmatched to any gene: 5. CDR3 length: 16 residues. Together with reference TRBV5-1 and TRBJ2-5, the CDR3 gives the full variable domain: KAGVTQTPRYLIKTRGQQVTLSCSPISGHRSVSWYQQTPGQGLQFLFEYFSETQRNKGNFPGRFSGRQFSNSRSEMNVSTLELGDSALYLCASSLSGTGGKETQYFGPGTRLLVL.

The chain is built from TRBV28 and TRBJ1-2; the match to TRBD1 covers 7 bases. V was pared by 2 bases and J by 7 bases, with 7 bases of the junction left unmatched. CDR1 is MDHEN and CDR2 is SYDVKM in the germline V gene. CDR3 length equals 14 residues. The CDR3 sequence is CASSLIDRAGGYTF. DNA of the CDR3: TGTGCCAGCAGTTTAATTGACAGGGCAGGTGGCTACACCTTC.

The rearrangement joins TRBV28 to TRBJ1-3; D gene uncertain. This CDR3 is 12 amino acids long. Germline CDR1 and CDR2: MDHEN and SYDVKM. CDR3 DNA sequence: TGTGGAACGGTTAGCTCTGGAAACACCATATATTTT. This sequence encodes CGTVSSGNTIYF.

In its sample, this clone was seen a few times. The rearrangement uses TRBV28 and TRBJ1-6; weak D call: TRBD1 (5 bases). The germline V and J ends were trimmed by 1 base and 3 bases, with 19 bases remaining between them. Germline V gene sequence: CDR1 MDHEN, CDR2 SYDVKM. The CDR3 covers 19 residues. The CDR3 bases are TGTGCCAGCAGTTTATTCAAAGTGGCAGGGCCTCTCTATAATTCACCCCTCCACTTT. This gives the protein CASSLFKVAGPLYNSPLHF.

This sequence joins TRBV5-1 and TRBJ1-2, with TRBD1 matching 12 bases. The CDR3 spans 16 residues. CDR1 SGHRS and CDR2 YFSETQ come from the germline V gene. Trimming cost V 6 bases and J 8 bases; bases outside gene matches: 14. The CDR3 DNA reads TGCGCCAGCACTGCCGTCCCGGGACAGGGGGCGAGGGGCTACACCTTC. Translation: CASTAVPGQGARGYTF.

This rearrangement joins TRBV6-2 or TRBV6-3 to TRBJ2-3; a weak D match, TRBD2 (5 bases). The CDR3 totals 19 residues. Germline CDR1 MNHEY, CDR2 SVGEGT. The V gene lost 0 bases and the J gene lost 0 bases, with 19 bases spanning the gap. CDR3 nucleotides: TGTGCCAGCAGTTACTCGAGCGGCCACACTCGCACTAGCACAGATACGCAGTATTTT. Residues: CASSYSSGHTRTSTDTQYF.

The chain recombines TRBV6-2 or TRBV6-3 with TRBJ1-2, with 9 bases matching TRBD1. Germline-derived CDR1 and CDR2 are MNHEY and SVGEGT. V lost 5 bases to trimming and J lost 5 bases; unmatched junction nucleotides: 3. The CDR3 length is 13 residues. The DNA for the CDR3 is TGTGCCAGCAGTAGACAGGGGGATTATGGCTACACCTTC. This translates into CASSRQGDYGYTF.

This clone was detected only once. V usage is TRBV10-1 and J usage is TRBJ2-3, with TRBD1 matching over 8 bases. This CDR3 region has 16 residues. Germline CDR1 and CDR2: WNHNN and SYGVQD (reference sequence). Germline trimming cut 2 bases from V and 3 bases from J; bases unmatched to any gene: 7. The CDR3 sequence is CASSEPGTGWTDTQYF. The CDR3 nucleotides read TGCGCCAGCAGTGAGCCAGGGACAGGTTGGACAGATACGCAGTATTTT.